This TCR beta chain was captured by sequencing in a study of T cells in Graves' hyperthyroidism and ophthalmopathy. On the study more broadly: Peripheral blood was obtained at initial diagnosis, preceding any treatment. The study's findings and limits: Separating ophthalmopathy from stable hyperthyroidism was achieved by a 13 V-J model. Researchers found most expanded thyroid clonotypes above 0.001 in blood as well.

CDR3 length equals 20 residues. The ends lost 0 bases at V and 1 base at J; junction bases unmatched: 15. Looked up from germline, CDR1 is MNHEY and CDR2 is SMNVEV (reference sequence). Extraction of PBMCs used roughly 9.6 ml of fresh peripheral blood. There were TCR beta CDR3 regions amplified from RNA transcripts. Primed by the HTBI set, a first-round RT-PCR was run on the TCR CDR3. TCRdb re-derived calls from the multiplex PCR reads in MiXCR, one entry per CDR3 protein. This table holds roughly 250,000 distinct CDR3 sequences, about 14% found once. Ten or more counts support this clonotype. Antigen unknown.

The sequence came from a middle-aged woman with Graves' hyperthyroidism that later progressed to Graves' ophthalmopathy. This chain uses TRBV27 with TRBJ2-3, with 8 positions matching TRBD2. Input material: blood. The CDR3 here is CASSLSHPSGSLFGTDTQYF. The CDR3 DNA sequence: TGTGCCAGCAGTTTATCGCATCCTAGCGGGTCCCTATTTGGCACAGATACGCAGTATTTT.